The 5 T cell receptor beta chains presented below share a single source sample, sequenced in a study of blood T cell repertoires in COVID-19. Data came from immunoSEQ multiplex PCR; TCRdb stores just in-frame clones and leaves some out. The sample lists 250,000 to 300,000 clones; 88% were seen once. Sequenced input: PBMCs or T cells enriched from blood (not recorded which). Every receptor here comes from a woman aged 55 to 70 in a cohort exposed to, infected with or recovered from COVID-19 (not recorded which).

This clone has only a few counts. This rearrangement joins TRBV12-3 or TRBV12-4 to TRBJ1-6, with a weak D call TRBD1 (5 bases). This CDR3 contains 13 residues. V lost 8 bases to trimming and J lost 10 bases, with 15 bases between them. The CDR3 coding sequence is TGTGCCAGCGTCGAAAGACGGGGGTCACCCCTCCACTTT. Translated: CASVERRGSPLHF.

The chain carries TRBV28 and TRBJ2-1; 10 bases match TRBD2. Germline lookup yields CDR1 MDHEN and CDR2 SYDVKM. CDR3 length: 15 residues. V lost 5 bases and J lost 7; bases outside the gene matches: 8. The CDR3 region has the DNA TGTGCCAGCAGTCTAATAGCGGGAGGACTGAATGAGCAGTTCTTC. Its translation: CASSLIAGGLNEQFF.

The V call is TRBV29-1, the J call TRBJ2-7; 7 bases agree with TRBD1. The germline V gene has CDR1 SQVTM and CDR2 ANQGSEA. This CDR3 comprises 11 residues. Trimming at V came to 7 bases and at J to 2 bases, leaving 2 bases not matched to a gene. The CDR3, as DNA: TGCAGCGCAACAGGGGCCTACGAGCAGTACTTC. Translated: CSATGAYEQYF.

The chain is built from TRBV6-1 and TRBJ2-7, with 7 bases matching TRBD2. Germline loops: CDR1 MNHNS, CDR2 SASEGT. After removal of 2 bases from V and 0 bases from J, the junction contained 1 base not matched to a gene. The CDR3 has 14 amino acids. Here the CDR3 DNA reads TGTGCCAGCAGTGAAAGCGGGACCTCCTACGAGCAGTACTTC. This codes for CASSESGTSYEQYF.

J is TRBJ2-1 and V is TRBV28; D possibly corresponds to TRBD2 (5 bases). The germline V and J ends were trimmed by 4 bases and 0 bases, with 10 bases remaining between them. The CDR3 has 15 residues. From germline, CDR1 is MDHEN and CDR2 SYDVKM. This chain's CDR3 is CASSSLGSSYNEQFF. CDR3 DNA sequence: TGTGCCAGCAGTTCCCTGGGGAGCTCCTACAATGAGCAGTTCTTC.